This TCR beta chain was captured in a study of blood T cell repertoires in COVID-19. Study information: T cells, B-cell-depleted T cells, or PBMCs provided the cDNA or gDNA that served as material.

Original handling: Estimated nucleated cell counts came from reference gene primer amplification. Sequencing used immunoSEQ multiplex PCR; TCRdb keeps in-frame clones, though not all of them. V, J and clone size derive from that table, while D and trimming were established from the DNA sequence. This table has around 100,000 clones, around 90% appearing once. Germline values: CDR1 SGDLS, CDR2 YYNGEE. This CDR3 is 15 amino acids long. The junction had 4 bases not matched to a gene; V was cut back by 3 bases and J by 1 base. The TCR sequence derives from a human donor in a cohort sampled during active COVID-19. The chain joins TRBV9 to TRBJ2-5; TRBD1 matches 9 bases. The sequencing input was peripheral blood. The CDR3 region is CASSARDRVQETQYF. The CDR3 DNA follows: TGTGCCAGCAGCGCACGGGACAGGGTCCAAGAGACCCAGTACTTC.